The present T cell receptor (beta chain) was sequenced within a study of identical twins (dated by TCRdb to the mid-2010s). General notes on the study: TCR alpha and beta repertoires from monozygotic twins, unrelated adults of various ages and cord blood were deep-sequenced to test whether fetal clonotypes persist. To rule out contamination, replicate twin experiments were performed at different times with different library preparation protocols. Overall study outcomes, separate from this receptor: Zero-insertion analyses could be partly confounded by invariant T cells such as MAIT and iNKT, although diverse VJ usage argued against such confounding for most clonotypes. Recombination models systematically underestimated out-of-frame TCR alpha sharing in monozygotic twins but agreed with sharing between unrelated individuals. Because the same donors could not be followed over many years, the conclusions relied on cross-sectional statistical analysis. Fewer insertions were carried by abundant cord blood beta clonotypes, a similar but weaker trend appeared in young adult naive repertoires, and no such trend appeared in memory repertoires. In beta out-of-frame sequences, excess twin sharing was weaker, because having fewer shared sequences lowered the signal-to-noise ratio. Out-of-frame TCR alpha sequences shared between twins showed an excess of low generation-probability sequences compared with coincidental sharing between unrelated individuals.

The library was prepared using 5' RACE. TCRdb lists the instrument as Illumina HiSeq 2000. A universal primer binding site was introduced by template switching, and a unique molecular identifier was present in the final cDNA, enabling accurate counting of TCR cDNA molecules. Specific primers in the conserved constant-segment region were used to synthesize first-strand cDNA for TCR alpha and beta chains. To control for contamination, each cDNA library was double barcoded with a SMART-Mk sample barcode plus Illumina barcodes. TruSeq adapter sequences, together with Illumina sample barcodes, were added in two successive PCR steps. Sequencing of the TCR alpha and beta cDNA libraries was done on the Illumina HiSeq platform using custom primers. In the source study's methods: Unique molecular identifiers were extracted from raw reads with MiGEC, and CDR3 positions were determined with MiXCR. For each individual, recombination models were inferred using an EM algorithm with the repgenHMM and IGoR tools. The analysis of shared clonotypes was done with the tcR package in R, with sharing normalized by the product of cloneset sizes. To study raw recombination without the effects of thymic and clonal selection, out-of-frame nonproductive sequences were analyzed. TCRdb cleaned the public reads at Q25 with fastp, built clones with MiXCR and kept in-frame beta chains. Every distinct CDR3 protein forms one entry, paired with its most common genes and DNA. TCRdb, not the original authors, processed these V and J calls. Within this sample are about 470,000 distinct CDR3 sequences, with 20% to 25% of them counted one time only. The ten biggest clones cover approximately 2.9% of the sample.

The CDR3 measures 14 amino acids from cysteine to phenylalanine. Kept here is only the CDR3 DNA, which spans 42 bases and is read in frame from base 1. The germline ends are 11 bases apart after V is trimmed by 2 bases and J by 6 bases. Via the germline V gene, CDR1 is SGHTA and CDR2 FQGNSA. All donors were healthy Caucasians. The twin cohort comprised three pairs of female monozygotic twins, all aged about 18 to 30 years. CD4+ and CD8+ T cell populations were isolated with positive isolation kits from Invitrogen. In regard to this clonotype: The antigen it binds to is not known. One base away there is no much larger clone; base qualities are not given.

The same data also contributed to another study, on T cells expressing NK-cell markers. The second paper further reports: TCR beta-chain repertoires were profiled in sorted CD3+CD56+NKG2C+, CD3+CD56+NKG2C- and CD3+CD56-NKG2C+ T-cell subsets from fewer than 10 donors. Among the eight sequenced donors, seven were HCMV-seropositive and one was HCMV-seronegative. In several experiments an anti-gammadeltaTCR antibody was added to restrict sorting to alphabetaTCR-expressing T cells. In about 6 donors, the dominant CD3+CD56+NKG2C+ clonotypes were found to rank among the top 10 CD8+ clonotypes and to make up about 1.0-7.5% of CD8+ T cells. Those dominant clonotypes were again the most abundant among CD3+CD56-NKG2C+ cells in a few donors, at roughly 28.3-60.1%. Whether the expanded NKG2C-expressing T cell clones were specific for HCMV antigens remained unclear. All eight donors whose samples were sequenced were randomly selected healthy volunteers, three of them men and five women. A commercial ELISA kit detecting HCMV-specific IgG in serum was used to determine HCMV serostatus. MIGEC was used to demultiplex reads and group reads by UMI, and MiTCR was used to assemble and quantify clonotypes. Only TCR cDNA sequences supported by at least two reads were kept to exclude erroneous sequences. The tcR package was used for downstream repertoire analysis, and clonotypes were matched between fractions using CDR3 nucleotide sequence together with V segment. VDJmatch was used to annotate antigen specificity against VDJdb, with one amino acid substitution in CDR3 allowed.

This clonotype was obtained from a woman under 30 in good health. Specimen: CD4+ T cells sorted from blood. The V and J genes are TRBV7-2 and TRBJ1-5; the D gene is perhaps TRBD1, on 6 matching bases. The CDR3 reads CASSLSGTPQPQHF. The DNA sequence follows: TGTGCCAGCAGCTTATCCGGGACACCTCAGCCCCAGCATTTT.